The rows below give T cell receptor beta chains drawn from one sample of a study of CD8+CD57+ T cells in acquired aplastic anemia. Each CDR3 protein is one row after TCRdb ran MiXCR on the reads. Of hundreds of thousands of distinct CDR3 sequences in the sample, 65% to 75% are singletons; the top ten hold approximately 3.8%. Sequenced: sorted CD4+, CD8+, or CD8+CD57+ T cells (not recorded which) from PBMCs. These receptors all stem from a human donor in good health, serving as a control. Both conserved end residues are part of each CDR3. Each record gives: J gene, V gene, D gene, clone size, CDR3 DNA, CDR3 protein. A D gene is named only where the DNA matches it firmly. Clone size, where shown, is once, few, many, or a class for clones that have expanded.

>TRBJ2-1|TRBV7-9|.|once
TGTGCCAGCAGTATTCGGGGACGGGTGATTTACAATGAGCAGTTCTTC
CASSIRGRVIYNEQFF
>TRBJ2-7|TRBV6-2/TRBV6-3|TRBD1|many
TGTGCCAGCAGTTATGATTGGACAGGGGGAAGCTACGAGCAGTACTTC
CASSYDWTGGSYEQYF
>TRBJ1-1|TRBV11-2|.|many
TGTGCCAGCAGCTTAGAAGGTGTCACTGAAGCTTTCTTT
CASSLEGVTEAFF
>TRBJ2-1|TRBV7-6|TRBD1|.
TGTGCCAGCAGCCAGGGACAGGGATTGTTATCCTACAATGAGCAGTTCTTC
CASSQGQGLLSYNEQFF
>TRBJ2-2|TRBV20-1|TRBD1|.
TGCAGTGCTATGGACAGGGATAACACCTGGGAGCTGTTTTTT
CSAMDRDNTWELFF
>TRBJ1-6|TRBV29-1|TRBD1|few
TGCAGCGTTGTTGGACAGGGGACTTCACCCCTCCACTTT
CSVVGQGTSPLHF
>TRBJ2-7|TRBV7-2|.|.
.
CASSVPNAPLHFGF
>TRBJ2-5|TRBV6-2/TRBV6-3|.|.
TGTGCCAGCATAGATCGGGGGTACCAAGAGACCCAGTACTTC
CASIDRGYQETQYF
>TRBJ2-7|TRBV2|TRBD1|.
TGTGCCGGAAGGACAGGGTACTACGAGCAGTACTTC
CAGRTGYYEQYF
>TRBJ1-2|TRBV19|.|.
TGTGCCAGTAGTTATACGACGGCAGAGAACTATGGCTACACCTTC
CASSYTTAENYGYTF
>TRBJ1-2|TRBV30|.|.
TGTGCCTGGAGTGTGGTAAGGGGCTCTTATGGCTACACCTTC
CAWSVVRGSYGYTF
>TRBJ2-1|TRBV7-8|.|many
TGTGCCAGCAGGGAAACAGGGAACAATGAGCAGTTCTTC
CASRETGNNEQFF
>TRBJ1-1|TRBV5-4|.|.
TGTGGCAGCAGCTTGGGGGGGCCCGTTCAAGGCGGTGAAGCTTTCTTT
CGSSLGGPVQGGEAFF
>TRBJ1-2|TRBV19|.|.
TGTGCCAGTAGGAGCGGGACATTCCTCCATGGCTACACCTTC
CASRSGTFLHGYTF
>TRBJ2-3|TRBV5-1|.|.
TGCGCCAGCAGCTTGGGGGTGACGACAGTTGCGCAGTATTTT
CASSLGVTTVAQYF
>TRBJ1-2|TRBV29-1|.|.
TGCAGCGTTGGTGTGAGGGGCTATGGCTACACCTTC
CSVGVRGYGYTF
>TRBJ2-7|TRBV7-3|.|.
TGTGCCAGCAGCTACGTGTCTGCGTCCTACGAGGAGTACTTC
CASSYVSASYEEYF
>TRBJ1-6|TRBV7-6|TRBD1|.
TGTGCCAGCAGCCCCCAGGGGGCGGGAAACCTCCACTTT
CASSPQGAGNLHF
>TRBJ1-2|TRBV5-4|.|.
TGTGCCAGCAGCTCTGAGCGGGGGGTGTCTAACTATGGCTACACCTTC
CASSSERGVSNYGYTF
>TRBJ1-1|TRBV6-6|TRBD1|many
TGTGCCAGCAGTTACTCGACAGGGGGCATGAACACTGAAGCTTTCTTT
CASSYSTGGMNTEAFF
>TRBJ1-2|TRBV7-2|.|.
TGTGCCAGCAGCGTCCCCTGGACAGATGATGGCTACACCTACACCTTC
CASSVPWTDDGYTYTF
>TRBJ2-3|TRBV7-2|.|.
TGTGCCAGCAGCGGTGAAGGTGGTTCAACTGAGGCGTTTTTT
CASSGEGGSTEAFF
>TRBJ1-6|TRBV5-1|.|many
TGCGCCAGCAGCTTGGCCGGGATTTCACCCCTCCACTTT
CASSLAGISPLHF
>TRBJ2-7|TRBV5-1|TRBD1|.
TGCGCCAGCAGGCAGACAGGGGGACGGTACGAGCAGTACTTC
CASRQTGGRYEQYF
>TRBJ2-5|TRBV7-4|.|once
TGTGCCAGCAGTTTAAGGCCAGTTGGGACCCAGTACTTC
CASSLRPVGTQYF
>TRBJ2-5|TRBV4-3|TRBD2|many
TGCGCCAGCAGCCAAGCTGTGCGGGAGGGGACCCAGTACTTC
CASSQAVREGTQYF
>TRBJ2-5|TRBV6-5|TRBD1|many
TGTGCCAGCGGAAGGGGGCAGCGAAAGACCCAGTACTTC
CASGRGQRKTQYF
>TRBJ2-3|TRBV6-4|.|.
TGTGCCAGCAGTGACTGGGCTACAGATACGCAGTATTTT
CASSDWATDTQYF
>TRBJ1-1|TRBV19|.|many
TGTGCCAGTAGGGGGGACACTGAAGCTTTCTTT
CASRGDTEAFF
>TRBJ1-2|TRBV7-6|.|.
TGTGCCAGCAGCCCACACAAGGGAACTGGCTATGGCTACACCTTC
CASSPHKGTGYGYTF
>TRBJ2-3|TRBV7-3|TRBD2|.
TGTGCCAGCAGCGCAGCGGGGGCCAACAATGAGCAGTATTTT
CASSAAGANNEQYF
>TRBJ1-2|TRBV6-2/TRBV6-3|.|.
TGTGCCAGCAAAGGAAGGGGCTACGGCTACACCTTC
CASKGRGYGYTF
>TRBJ2-1|TRBV9|TRBD1|.
TGTGCCAGCAGCGTAGCGGTACAGGGGGCGAATAATTACAATGAGCAGTTCTTC
CASSVAVQGANNYNEQFF
>TRBJ1-4|TRBV5-1|TRBD1|.
TGCGCCAGCAGCCAGGACAAGGGGACAGAGTATGAAAAACTGTTTTTT
CASSQDKGTEYEKLFF
>TRBJ1-1|TRBV5-5|.|many
TGTGCCAGCAGCTTGTATGGAGCGGCGAACACTGAAGCTTTCTTT
CASSLYGAANTEAFF
>TRBJ1-3|TRBV9|.|.
TGTGCCAGCAGCGGAGCCGGCAGATATGGCTACACCATATATTTT
CASSGAGRYGYTIYF
>TRBJ1-6|TRBV20-1|.|.
TGCAGTGCTAGAGAGGCGAGAGGGCAAAATTCACCCCTCCACTTT
CSAREARGQNSPLHF
>TRBJ2-7|TRBV7-2|.|.
TGTGCCAGCAGCTTATGGGGGCGGGACTCACCCCACCACTACTTC
CASSLWGRDSPHHYF